What follows are 13 T cell receptor beta chains derived from one specimen sequenced in a study of T cell responses to AZD1222 COVID-19 vaccine. Repertoires were generated with immunoSEQ multiplex PCR, while TCRdb's copy carries only in-frame clones and drops some. The table records about 220,000 clones, approximately 94% of them present only once. This specimen was peripheral blood, taken on day 0 of MenACWY control vaccination. Source of these receptors: an adult in good health.

The sample holds one count of this clone. The CDR3 here is CAIRGTGDYGYTF. For the CDR3, the DNA is TGTGCCATCAGGGGGACAGGGGACTATGGCTACACCTTC. The rearrangement joins TRBV10-3 to TRBJ1-2, with 10 bases matching TRBD1. J was trimmed by 3 bases and V by 6 bases; bases with no gene match: 1. The CDR3 extends over 13 amino acids. Germline V gene lookup returns CDR1 ENHRY and CDR2 SYGVKD.

The CDR3 bases are TGTGCCAGCAGCTTATCTGGGCATCAGCCCCAGCATTTT. Its protein product is CASSLSGHQPQHF. The chain is built from TRBV7-2 and TRBJ1-5; D is undetermined. The CDR3 covers 13 residues. Trimming pared 2 bases from V and 5 bases from J, leaving 7 bases between. The germline V gene has CDR1 SGHTA and CDR2 FQGNSA.

This chain joins TRBV5-1 and TRBJ2-1; D not resolved. The CDR3 is made up of 14 amino acids. Germline V gene sequence: CDR1 SGHRS, CDR2 YFSETQ. V was shortened by 0 bases and J by 4 bases, with 8 bases between the two germline ends. The CDR3: CASSLDSRYNEQFF. Here the CDR3 DNA reads TGCGCCAGCAGCTTGGACTCAAGGTACAATGAGCAGTTCTTC.

V and J are TRBV6-2 or TRBV6-3 and TRBJ2-1; 7 nucleotides match TRBD2. This CDR3 has 16 residues. Looked up from germline, CDR1 is MNHEY and CDR2 is SVGEGT. Trimming removed 6 bases from V and 14 bases from J; junction bases left unmatched: 22. The CDR3 region is CASSPPSQAGRQSKFF. CDR3 in DNA: TGTGCCAGCAGCCCACCCTCTCAAGCGGGGAGACAGTCCAAGTTCTTC.

This rearrangement joins TRBV30 to TRBJ2-3; unclear D gene. The germline CDR1 and CDR2 sequences are GTSNPN and SVGIG (reference sequence). The CDR3 extends over 15 amino acids. Trimming shortened V by 0 bases and J by 2 bases, and 12 bases separated the two germline ends. CDR3 nucleotides: TGTGCCTGGAGTGTAAACGGTTACCACACAGATACGCAGTATTTT. This encodes CAWSVNGYHTDTQYF. Variable domain in full (rest from reference TRBV30 and TRBJ2-3): SQTIHQWPATLVQPVGSPLSLECTVEGTSNPNLYWYRQAAGRGLQLLFYSVGIGQISSEVPQNLSASRPQDRQFILSSKKLLLSDSGFYLCAWSVNGYHTDTQYFGPGTRLTVL.

This sequence joins TRBV4-1 and TRBJ2-1; no firm D call. This CDR3 is 16 amino acids long. The V end lost 0 bases, the J end lost 6 bases, and 15 bases lay between the germline ends. The germline CDR1 and CDR2 sequences are MGHRA and YSYEKL. The CDR3 protein is CASSQDSFGATNEQFF. The CDR3 region has the DNA TGCGCCAGCAGCCAAGATTCGTTTGGAGCGACCAATGAGCAGTTCTTC.

The rearrangement uses TRBV2 and TRBJ1-2, with unresolved D. Looked up from germline, CDR1 is SNHLY and CDR2 is FYNNEI. CDR3 length: 14 amino acids. Trimming took 4 bases from V and 2 from J, leaving 11 bases between them. For the CDR3, the DNA is TGTGCCAGCAGTGTCCTAGCGGCGAACTATGGCTACACCTTC. This gives the protein CASSVLAANYGYTF. The complete variable domain, with remaining parts taken from reference TRBV2 and TRBJ1-2, reads EPEVTQTPSHQVTQMGQEVILRCVPISNHLYFYWYRQILGQKVEFLVSFYNNEISEKSEIFDDQFSVERPDGSNFTLKIRSTKLEDSAMYFCASSVLAANYGYTFGSGTRLTVV.

This clone was observed a few times. The CDR3 is CASSPEVGTGANVLTF. The CDR3, as DNA: TGTGCCAGCAGCCCTGAAGTAGGGACCGGGGCCAACGTCCTGACTTTC. This chain links TRBV6-2 or TRBV6-3 with TRBJ2-6; D is tentatively TRBD1 or TRBD2 (5 bases each). V dropped 6 bases and J dropped 4 bases, with 16 bases sitting between them. Per germline, CDR1 MNHEY and CDR2 SVGEGT. The CDR3 sequence is 16 residues long.

The rearrangement links TRBV3-1 (or the pseudogene TRBV3-2) to TRBJ1-5; 10 bases match TRBD1. The J segment lost 7 bases and the V segment lost 4 bases, leaving 10 bases of the junction unmatched. Germline V lookup: CDR1 LGHDT, CDR2 YNNKEL (reference sequence). The CDR3 has 16 amino acids. CDR3 DNA sequence: TGTGCCAGCAGCCTCGGGACAGGGGACCTGAAACAGCCCCAGCATTTT. The encoded protein is CASSLGTGDLKQPQHF.

The chain uses TRBV18 and TRBJ1-6; D gene uncertain. This CDR3 comprises 13 residues. Germline V lookup: CDR1 KGHSH, CDR2 LQKENI. The V gene lost 6 bases and the J gene lost 8 bases, with 11 bases spanning the gap. The CDR3 is CASSASPDSPLHF. The CDR3 bases are TGTGCCAGCTCTGCGAGTCCGGATTCACCCCTCCACTTT.

The chain has TRBV10-2 and TRBJ2-1, with 10 bases aligning to TRBD2. This CDR3 region has 17 residues. V shed 0 bases and J 10 bases; nucleotides not matched to a gene: 12. CDR1 and CDR2 from the germline V gene are WSHSY and SAAADI. The CDR3 sequence is CASSESTGKRGGYEQFF. In nucleotides, the CDR3 is TGCGCCAGCAGTGAGTCCACGGGCAAGCGGGGGGGCTACGAGCAGTTCTTC.

The chain couples TRBV3-1 (or the pseudogene TRBV3-2) to TRBJ1-4; a weak D match, TRBD1 (5 bases). Germline CDR1 LGHDT, CDR2 YNNKEL (reference sequence). The CDR3 is 15 amino acids. V dropped 4 bases and J dropped 2 bases, with 11 bases sitting between them. The CDR3 spells CASSPKRGTNEKLFF. CDR3 DNA: TGTGCCAGCAGCCCAAAGAGGGGCACTAATGAAAAACTGTTTTTT.

The chain is built from TRBV15 and TRBJ2-1; D is possibly TRBD1 (6 bases). CDR1 and CDR2 (germline): LNHNV, YYDKDF (reference sequence). The CDR3 spans 16 residues. The ends were cut back, 1 base at V and 3 bases at J, with 13 bases in the middle. CDR3 sequence reads: CATSRAGTRIYNEQFF. CDR3 in DNA: TGTGCCACCAGCAGAGCCGGGACAAGAATCTACAATGAGCAGTTCTTC. Variable domain in full (rest from reference TRBV15 and TRBJ2-1): DAMVIQNPRYQVTQFGKPVTLSCSQTLNHNVMYWYQQKSSQAPKLLFHYYDKDFNNEADTPDNFQSRRPNTSFCFLDIRSPGLGDTAMYLCATSRAGTRIYNEQFFGPGTRLTVL.